This passage covers 27 T cell receptor beta chains from one sample sequenced in a study of blood T cell repertoires in COVID-19. Using immunoSEQ multiplex PCR, the repertoire was profiled, and TCRdb retains in-frame clones only, with some absent. Of 200,000 or so clones in the sample, around 83% were seen once. Sequenced: PBMCs or T cells enriched from blood (not recorded which). The receptor set was obtained from a middle-aged woman with acute COVID-19.

The chain has TRBV21-1 and TRBJ1-6; the D call TRBD1 from the table was never checked on the DNA. TRBV21-1 is termed a pseudogene. The CDR3 is 15 amino acids. The DNA for the CDR3 is TGTGCCAGCATCGGGACAGGACGTTGGGATTCACCCCTCCACTTT. It codes for CASIGTGRWDSPLHF.

This sequence joins TRBV29-1 and TRBJ2-1; TRBD2 is a possible D gene (7 bases). V was clipped by 6 bases and J by 4 bases, with 19 bases between them. CDR3 length: 15 amino acids. Germline lookup yields CDR1 SQVTM and CDR2 ANQGSEA. The CDR3 loop reads CSVSPGEGLYNEQFF. In DNA, the CDR3 is TGCAGCGTCTCCCCAGGGGAGGGCCTTTACAATGAGCAGTTCTTC.

The V call is TRBV19, the J call TRBJ1-2, with TRBD1 matching over 8 bases. V was clipped by 3 bases and J by 8 bases; unmatched bases: 14. The CDR3 runs 16 residues. The germline CDR1 and CDR2 sequences are LNHDA and SQIVND (reference sequence). The CDR3 DNA is TGTGCCAGTAGTATGGACAGGGCCACCTTCGGGTCGGGCTACACCTTC. It codes for CASSMDRATFGSGYTF.

The chain has TRBV6-5 and TRBJ2-2; TRBD1 matches 9 bases. Per the germline V gene, CDR1 is MNHEY and CDR2 is SVGAGI. This CDR3 has 15 residues. The trim removed 8 bases at V and 4 bases at J, leaving 8 bases unmatched. CDR3 protein: CASWDRDFPTGELFF. The CDR3 bases are TGTGCCAGCTGGGACAGGGATTTCCCCACCGGGGAGCTGTTTTTT.

This chain connects TRBV3-1 (or the pseudogene TRBV3-2) to TRBJ1-5; D may be TRBD1 (6 bases). Per the germline V gene, CDR1 is LGHDT and CDR2 is YNNKEL (reference sequence). The CDR3 is 15 residues long. The V and J ends lost 0 bases and 4 bases respectively, with 10 bases between them. The CDR3 sequence is CASSQENRENQPQHF. The CDR3 DNA follows: TGTGCCAGCAGCCAAGAAAACAGGGAAAATCAGCCCCAGCATTTT.

V gene TRBV2 combines with J gene TRBJ1-1; D remains ambiguous. CDR1 and CDR2 (germline): SNHLY, FYNNEI. V shed 8 bases and J shed 0 bases, with 16 bases lying between them. CDR3 length equals 15 residues. CDR3 amino acids: CASYVGRTMNTEAFF. The CDR3 DNA reads TGTGCCAGCTATGTCGGGAGGACGATGAACACTGAAGCTTTCTTT.

The genes are TRBV6-1 and TRBJ2-5; TRBD1 aligns across 12 bases. CDR1 is MNHNS, CDR2 SASEGT, per germline. V was pared by 4 bases and J by 5 bases, with 11 bases of the junction left unmatched. The CDR3 loop spans 17 amino acids. The CDR3 region is CASSAIPGTGGRETQYF. The CDR3 DNA follows: TGTGCCAGCAGTGCGATCCCTGGGACAGGGGGCCGGGAGACCCAGTACTTC.

The CDR3 loop is CASSRSGQETQYF. The CDR3 DNA follows: TGTGCCAGCAGCCGAAGCGGGCAAGAGACCCAGTACTTC. The chain uses TRBV7-3 and TRBJ2-5; D might be TRBD2 (6 bases). CDR3 length: 13 amino acids. With 5 bases removed from V and 2 bases from J, the gap between germline ends came to 9 bases. The germline V gene encodes CDR1 SGHTA and CDR2 FQGTGA.

This chain joins TRBV15 and TRBJ2-3; 7 nucleotides align to TRBD1. The CDR3 spans 12 residues. Germline V gene data show CDR1 as LNHNV and CDR2 as YYDKDF (reference sequence). Unmatched junction bases numbered 6, after V lost 5 bases and J lost 10 bases. CDR3 DNA: TGTGCCACCAGCTTGACAGGGAATGCGCAGTATTTT. This sequence encodes CATSLTGNAQYF.

This clone appeared once. The chain has TRBV6-7 and TRBJ2-2, with D possibly matching TRBD2 (6 bases). TRBV6-7 is an ORF for which the function is uncertain. CDR3 length: 14 residues. Trimming removed 5 bases from V and 7 bases from J, with 14 bases in between. CDR3 nucleotide sequence: TGTGCCAGCAGTCCCCTTCCGGGGGACGGGGAGCTGTTTTTT. It codes for CASSPLPGDGELFF.

The chain has TRBV14 and TRBJ2-3; TRBD2 matches at 7 bases. The germline V gene encodes CDR1 SGHDN and CDR2 FVKESK. The CDR3 sequence is 15 residues long. V dropped 1 base and J dropped 13; count of bases not matched to a gene: 14. The CDR3, as DNA: TGTGCCAGCAGCCAAGGTCTTAATGTCGGCGGGGGAGAGTATTTT. Translation gives CASSQGLNVGGGEYF. Complete variable domain (other parts from reference TRBV14 and TRBJ2-3): EAGVTQFPSHSVIEKGQTVTLRCDPISGHDNLYWYRRVMGKEIKFLLHFVKESKQDESGMPNNRFLAERTGGTYSTLKVQPAELEDSGVYFCASSQGLNVGGGEYFGPGTRLTVL.

The V call is TRBV19, the J call TRBJ2-1; no firm D call. Trimming shortened V by 5 bases and J by 5 bases, and 7 bases separated the two germline ends. This CDR3 is 12 amino acids long. The germline CDR1 and CDR2 sequences are LNHDA and SQIVND (reference sequence). The CDR3 DNA reads as TGTGCCAGTAGTGAGATCCACAATGAGCAGTTCTTC. Its protein is CASSEIHNEQFF. The full variable domain, completed using reference TRBV19 and TRBJ2-1, is DGGITQSPKYLFRKEGQNVTLSCEQNLNHDAMYWYRQDPGQGLRLIYYSQIVNDFQKGDIAEGYSVSREKKESFPLTVTSAQKNPTAFYLCASSEIHNEQFFGPGTRLTVL.

This chain joins TRBV7-6 and TRBJ2-3, with TRBD1 matching over 7 bases. The germline CDR1 and CDR2 sequences are SGHVS and FNYEAQ. The CDR3 contains 14 residues. V shed 3 bases and J 1 base; nucleotides not matched to a gene: 1. CDR3 sequence (DNA): TGTGCCAGCAGCTTCACAGGGGGCACAGATACGCAGTATTTT. Translating gives CASSFTGGTDTQYF.

This chain uses TRBV5-3 with TRBJ1-1; D is unclear. TRBV5-3 is labeled an ORF, and its function is uncertain. V shed 0 bases and J shed 8 bases, with 20 bases lying between them. CDR3 size: 16 residues. CDR3 coding DNA: TGTGCCAGAAGCTTGGTTGGGCCCATCAATTATGTAGAAGCTTTCTTT. Translated, it gives CARSLVGPINYVEAFF.

The gene calls are TRBV7-2 and TRBJ2-7; perhaps TRBD1 as D (6 bases). The V gene's germline CDR1 is SGHTA and CDR2 FQGNSA. This CDR3 is built from 12 residues. V shed 5 bases and J shed 4 bases, with 9 bases lying between them. The chain's CDR3 is CASSAQGYEQYF. In nucleotides, the CDR3 is TGTGCCAGCAGCGCCCAGGGGTACGAGCAGTACTTC.

The chain employs TRBV29-1 and TRBJ2-3, with D maybe TRBD2 (6 bases). This CDR3 is 14 amino acids long. The germline V gene has CDR1 SQVTM and CDR2 ANQGSEA. The CDR3 is CSMTRASGTDTQYF. CDR3 in DNA: TGCAGTATGACCCGGGCTAGCGGCACAGATACGCAGTATTTT.

The V gene is TRBV6-5, the J gene TRBJ2-5; tentatively, D is TRBD2 (6 bases). The CDR3 consists of 15 residues. Germline V gene sequence: CDR1 MNHEY, CDR2 SVGAGI. V was pared by 0 bases and J by 5 bases, with 13 bases between. The CDR3 spells CASSYSFGEAETQYF. The CDR3 DNA sequence: TGTGCCAGCAGTTACTCATTCGGGGAGGCGGAGACCCAGTACTTC.

The rearrangement uses TRBV1 and TRBJ1-2; the table's D call of TRBD1 was not tested on the DNA. TRBV1 is termed a pseudogene. The length of the CDR3 is 14 residues. The CDR3 nucleotides are TGCACCAGCAGCCAAAACTCACAGGGGTATGGCTACACCTTC. It translates to CTSSQNSQGYGYTF.

V usage is TRBV7-2 and J usage is TRBJ2-3; D not certain. The germline CDR1 and CDR2 sequences are SGHTA and FQGNSA. The CDR3 sequence is 16 residues long. V was pared by 4 bases and J by 3 bases, with 17 bases between. The CDR3 coding sequence is TGTGCCAGCAGCTCCCGGCCGGGTGTCGGAACAGATACGCAGTATTTT. It is translated as CASSSRPGVGTDTQYF.

This chain links TRBV6-7 with TRBJ1-3; D gene unclear. TRBV6-7 is noted as an ORF with a role that remains uncertain. The CDR3 totals 16 residues. Trimming cost V 2 bases and J 7 bases, with 18 bases left between them. In nucleotides, the CDR3 is TGTGCCAGCAGTTACCCCCTCTCCGGGTCGGGGAACACCATATATTTT. Protein: CASSYPLSGSGNTIYF.

V is TRBV19 and J is TRBJ2-7; D is possibly TRBD2 (6 bases). Trimming took off 3 bases at V and 1 base at J, with 10 bases between the two ends. CDR3 size: 14 residues. Germline V gene lookup returns CDR1 LNHDA and CDR2 SQIVND (reference sequence). CDR3 nucleotides: TGTGCCAGTAGTATGGCCGGGGGATCCTACGAGCAGTACTTC. Residues: CASSMAGGSYEQYF.

This rearrangement joins TRBV7-2 to TRBJ2-1, with 8 bases matching TRBD2. Germline CDR1 is SGHTA and CDR2 is FQGNSA. The CDR3 sequence is 18 residues long. With 5 bases clipped from V and 7 bases from J, the junction kept 19 bases outside the gene matches. CDR3 amino acids: CASSPRGAGGRLSNEQFF. CDR3 in DNA: TGTGCCAGCAGCCCTAGGGGGGCGGGGGGCCGACTATCAAATGAGCAGTTCTTC.

This rearrangement joins TRBV11-3 to TRBJ2-5; tentative D call: TRBD1 (5 bases). CDR1 SGHNT and CDR2 YENEEA come from the germline V gene. Trimming shortened V by 1 base and J by 5 bases, and 14 bases separated the two germline ends. The CDR3 length is 15 residues. The CDR3 spells CASSLGPQGWETQYF. The CDR3 region has the DNA TGTGCCAGCAGCTTAGGTCCCCAGGGTTGGGAGACCCAGTACTTC.

This sequence joins TRBV19 and TRBJ1-1; D possibly corresponds to TRBD1 (5 bases). The ends were cut back, 7 bases at V and 6 bases at J, with 9 bases in the middle. Germline V gene sequence: CDR1 LNHDA, CDR2 SQIVND (reference sequence). The CDR3 sequence is 11 residues long. This CDR3 reads CASNTGAEAFF. In DNA form, the CDR3 reads TGTGCCAGTAATACGGGGGCTGAAGCTTTCTTT.

This chain links TRBV30 with TRBJ2-1; TRBD1 might be the D (6 bases). This CDR3 comprises 11 residues. The V gene's germline CDR1 is GTSNPN and CDR2 SVGIG (reference sequence). V lost 6 bases to trimming and J lost 8 bases, with 11 bases between them. CDR3 in amino acids: CACQGTHEQFF. The CDR3 bases are TGTGCCTGTCAGGGGACCCATGAGCAGTTCTTC.

The chain is built from TRBV5-6 and TRBJ2-2, with D perhaps matching TRBD1 (5 bases). The CDR3 spans 15 residues. Per germline, CDR1 SGHDT and CDR2 YYEEEE. Trimming cost V 0 bases and J 4 bases, with 10 bases left between them. The CDR3 nucleotides read TGTGCCAGCAGCTTGGTCAGGGATCGCACCGGGGAGCTGTTTTTT. It translates to CASSLVRDRTGELFF.

The chain recombines TRBV4-1 with TRBJ2-5; D is perhaps TRBD2 (6 bases). This CDR3 region has 15 residues. CDR1 is MGHRA, CDR2 YSYEKL, per germline. Trimming removed 4 bases at V and 0 bases at J, with 12 bases between. The CDR3 DNA reads as TGCGCCAGCAGCCGCGGGACTCCGTACCAAGAGACCCAGTACTTC. It specifies CASSRGTPYQETQYF.